This T cell receptor (beta chain) is from a study of blood T cell repertoires in COVID-19. The repertoire was sequenced with immunoSEQ multiplex PCR; TCRdb's copy has only in-frame clones and lacks some. Seen here are around 150,000 clones, approximately 78% observed once, and the top ten hold roughly 9.7%. The V end lost 0 bases, the J end lost 5 bases, and 12 bases lay between the germline ends. The CDR3 totals 15 residues. Looked up from germline, CDR1 is LGHDT and CDR2 is YNNKEL (reference sequence). The chain has TRBV3-1 (or the pseudogene TRBV3-2) and TRBJ2-3; tentative D call: TRBD2 (6 bases). The sequence came from a man aged 55 to 70 who had recovered from COVID-19. The sample was peripheral blood. The CDR3 is CASSQETGVGDTQYF. CDR3 in DNA: TGTGCCAGCAGCCAAGAGACGGGGGTTGGAGATACGCAGTATTTT.